This T cell receptor (beta chain) emerged from a study of shared T cell receptors in the human thymus. The method was immunoSEQ multiplex PCR; TCRdb's version includes in-frame clones alone and lacks a portion of them. The data hold under 700,000 clones, with 70% to 80% observed a single time. V trimming: 4 bases; J trimming: 3 bases; junction bases outside the gene matches: 4. The CDR3 covers 13 residues. Germline-derived CDR1 and CDR2 are SGHDT and YYEEEE. These data also featured in a second study, about human thymus T cells. Per that paper: Corrective heart surgery yielded resections, and these provided the thymus tissue. Within thymic and blood repertoires, V and J gene usage appeared to be biased. What related research reported was that thymic repertoires overlapped highly among unrelated individuals.

The genes are TRBV5-6 and TRBJ2-7; 7 bases map to TRBD1. The sample consisted of thymocytes. The TCR was taken from a boy under two years old with a congenital heart defect. The CDR3 protein is CASSPGDSYEQYF. CDR3 DNA: TGTGCCAGCAGCCCTGGGGACAGCTACGAGCAGTACTTC.